These T cell receptor beta chains were read from a single sample in a study of blood T cell repertoires in COVID-19. Sequenced by immunoSEQ multiplex PCR; TCRdb stores in-frame clones only, minus some. The sample includes approximately 400,000 clones, more than 70% of them seen just once. The sequenced sample was PBMCs or T cells enriched from blood (not recorded which). The receptors stem from a woman under 30 who had recovered from COVID-19. The CDR3 runs from the conserved cysteine through the conserved F or W. The D gene is left open where the match is weak. Only some rows state a clone size, as once, few, many or a class for expanded clones.

CDR3: CASSFGGGTSYEQYF
DNA: TGTGCCAGCAGTTTCGGCGGGGGGACCTCCTACGAGCAGTACTTC
J: TRBJ2-7
V: TRBV28
D: TRBD2
size: NA

CDR3: CSAPRTGGYTF
DNA: TGCAGTGCTCCTCGGACAGGGGGCTACACCTTC
J: TRBJ1-2
V: TRBV20-1
D: TRBD1
size: NA

CDR3: CASSPRTGPTYGYTF
DNA: TGCGCCAGCAGCCCCCGGACAGGGCCTACCTATGGCTACACCTTC
J: TRBJ1-2
V: TRBV5-1
D: TRBD1
size: NA

CDR3: CAWSPLRGLGYTF
DNA: TGTGCCTGGAGTCCGTTGCGGGGGCTTGGCTACACCTTC
J: TRBJ1-2
V: TRBV30
D: NA
size: NA

CDR3: CVLGDGETQYF
DNA: TGTGTTCTAGGGGATGGAGAGACCCAGTACTTC
J: TRBJ2-5
V: TRBV30
D: NA
size: NA

CDR3: CASSVDRVQGTEAFF
DNA: TGTGCCAGCAGCGTAGACAGGGTGCAGGGGACTGAAGCTTTCTTT
J: TRBJ1-1
V: TRBV7-2
D: TRBD1
size: few

CDR3: CASARGKKLFF
DNA: TGTGCCAGCGCGCGAGGTAAAAAACTGTTTTTT
J: TRBJ1-4
V: TRBV6-5
D: NA
size: NA

CDR3: CASSPRFSSGVLDTQYF
DNA: TGTGCCAGCAGCCCAAGGTTTTCTAGCGGGGTATTAGATACGCAGTATTTT
J: TRBJ2-3
V: TRBV11-3
D: TRBD2
size: NA

CDR3: CASSSVFERGGIGETQYF
DNA: TGTGCCAGCAGCTCTGTGTTCGAGCGGGGGGGTATAGGCGAGACCCAGTACTTC
J: TRBJ2-5
V: TRBV5-4
D: TRBD2
size: NA

CDR3: CASSLGTGKAGNTIYF
DNA: TGTGCCAGCAGCTTAGGGACAGGGAAAGCTGGAAACACCATATATTTT
J: TRBJ1-3
V: TRBV7-3
D: TRBD1
size: few

CDR3: CASSEAGQGSTGGYTF
DNA: TGTGCCAGCAGTGAAGCCGGACAGGGGTCAACCGGTGGCTACACCTTC
J: TRBJ1-2
V: TRBV25-1
D: TRBD1
size: NA

CDR3: CATSSPGGGNTIYF
DNA: TGTGCCACCAGCAGCCCAGGGGGAGGAAACACCATATATTTT
J: TRBJ1-3
V: TRBV15
D: TRBD1
size: NA

CDR3: CASSQGGQGNEPQHF
DNA: TGTGCCAGCAGCCAGGGGGGCCAGGGGAATGAGCCCCAGCATTTT
J: TRBJ1-5
V: TRBV11-2
D: TRBD1
size: NA

CDR3: CASRSVTGELFF
DNA: TGTGCCAGCAGGTCAGTCACCGGGGAGCTGTTTTTT
J: TRBJ2-2
V: TRBV3-1/TRBV3-2
D: NA
size: few

CDR3: CASTVGDDTQYF
DNA: TGTGCCAGCACGGTGGGAGACGATACGCAGTATTTT
J: TRBJ2-3
V: TRBV6-5
D: NA
size: NA

CDR3: CASSLPSVQETQYF
DNA: TGTGCCAGCAGCTTACCGTCAGTGCAAGAGACCCAGTACTTC
J: TRBJ2-5
V: TRBV7-9
D: NA
size: NA

CDR3: CATSGTTNTGELFF
DNA: TGTGCCACCTCCGGGACAACGAACACCGGGGAGCTGTTTTTT
J: TRBJ2-2
V: TRBV24-1
D: NA
size: NA

CDR3: CASSPGTGDRGYTF
DNA: TGTGCCAGCAGCCCCGGGACAGGGGATCGGGGCTACACCTTC
J: TRBJ1-2
V: TRBV7-2
D: TRBD1
size: NA

CDR3: CASSFPGQVNTEAFF
DNA: TGTGCCAGCAGTTTTCCGGGACAGGTTAACACTGAAGCTTTCTTT
J: TRBJ1-1
V: TRBV28
D: TRBD1
size: NA

CDR3: CASTAEGSAESYEQYF
DNA: TGTGCCAGCACAGCGGAAGGCTCGGCCGAGTCCTACGAGCAGTACTTC
J: TRBJ2-7
V: TRBV5-6
D: NA
size: NA

CDR3: CASSLVSGGTATEAFF
DNA: TGTGCCAGCAGCTTAGTAAGTGGGGGGACCGCCACTGAAGCTTTCTTT
J: TRBJ1-1
V: TRBV7-2
D: NA
size: NA

CDR3: CASRRDISYEQYF
DNA: TGTGCCAGCAGAAGGGACATTTCCTACGAGCAGTACTTC
J: TRBJ2-7
V: TRBV6-1
D: NA
size: NA

CDR3: CASTREYTQYF
DNA: TGTGCCAGCACCCGAGAGTATACGCAGTATTTT
J: TRBJ2-3
V: TRBV28
D: NA
size: NA

CDR3: CASHDGPYSNQPQHF
DNA: TGTGCCAGCCATGATGGCCCTTATAGCAATCAGCCCCAGCATTTT
J: TRBJ1-5
V: TRBV7-2
D: NA
size: NA

CDR3: CASSVTRTGPTNEKLFF
DNA: TGTGCCAGCAGTGTAACAAGGACAGGTCCAACTAATGAAAAACTGTTTTTT
J: TRBJ1-4
V: TRBV6-1
D: TRBD1
size: NA

CDR3: CASSLAQGKTEAFF
DNA: TGTGCCAGCAGCTTAGCGCAGGGTAAAACTGAAGCTTTCTTT
J: TRBJ1-1
V: TRBV7-9
D: NA
size: NA

CDR3: CASSPALAFGNTDTQYF
DNA: TGTGCCAGCAGCCCGGCCCTAGCGTTCGGGAACACAGATACGCAGTATTTT
J: TRBJ2-3
V: TRBV7-3
D: NA
size: NA